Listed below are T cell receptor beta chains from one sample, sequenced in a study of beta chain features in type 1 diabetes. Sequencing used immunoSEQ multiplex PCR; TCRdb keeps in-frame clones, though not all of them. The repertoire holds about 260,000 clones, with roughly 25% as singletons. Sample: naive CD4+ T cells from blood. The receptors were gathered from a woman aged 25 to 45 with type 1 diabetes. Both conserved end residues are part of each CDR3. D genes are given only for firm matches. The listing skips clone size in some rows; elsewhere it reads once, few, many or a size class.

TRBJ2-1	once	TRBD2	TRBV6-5	TGTGCCAGCAGACCAAGCGGGAGTTCCCACAATGAGCAGTTCTTC	CASRPSGSSHNEQFF
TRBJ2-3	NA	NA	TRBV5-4	TGTGCCAGCAGCTCAGCGGTATCTAGCACAGATACGCAGTATTTT	CASSSAVSSTDTQYF
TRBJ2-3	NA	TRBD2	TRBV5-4	TGTGCCAGCAGCTGGGGACTAGCGGGAGATTGGAGCACAGATACGCAGTATTTT	CASSWGLAGDWSTDTQYF
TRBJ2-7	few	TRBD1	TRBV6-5	TGTGCCAGCAGCTACGACAGGGCGTCGACCTACGAGCAGTACTTC	CASSYDRASTYEQYF
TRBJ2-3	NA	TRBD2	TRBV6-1	TGTGCCAGCAGCCGAGCGGGAGTGGATACGCAGTATTTT	CASSRAGVDTQYF
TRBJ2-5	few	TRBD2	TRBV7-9	TGTGCCAGCAGCCCCTTAGCGGGGACCCAAGAGACCCAGTACTTC	CASSPLAGTQETQYF
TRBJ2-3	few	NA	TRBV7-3	TGTGCCAGCAGCCCAATGCGCGGGGATAGCACAGATACGCAGTATTTT	CASSPMRGDSTDTQYF
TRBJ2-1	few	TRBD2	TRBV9	TGTGCCAGCAGCGTAGTTAGCGGGGACTACAATGAGCAGTTCTTC	CASSVVSGDYNEQFF
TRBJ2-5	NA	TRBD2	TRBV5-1	TGCGCCAGCAGCTTGTTTGGACTAGCGGGAGGCTCCCAAGAGACCCAGTACTTC	CASSLFGLAGGSQETQYF
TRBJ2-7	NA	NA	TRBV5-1	TGCGCCAGCAGCTTGGGACAGGAAGACGAGCAGTACTTC	CASSLGQEDEQYF
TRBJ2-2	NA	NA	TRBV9	TGTGCCAGCAGCCCGCGGACCGGGGAGCTGTTTTTT	CASSPRTGELFF